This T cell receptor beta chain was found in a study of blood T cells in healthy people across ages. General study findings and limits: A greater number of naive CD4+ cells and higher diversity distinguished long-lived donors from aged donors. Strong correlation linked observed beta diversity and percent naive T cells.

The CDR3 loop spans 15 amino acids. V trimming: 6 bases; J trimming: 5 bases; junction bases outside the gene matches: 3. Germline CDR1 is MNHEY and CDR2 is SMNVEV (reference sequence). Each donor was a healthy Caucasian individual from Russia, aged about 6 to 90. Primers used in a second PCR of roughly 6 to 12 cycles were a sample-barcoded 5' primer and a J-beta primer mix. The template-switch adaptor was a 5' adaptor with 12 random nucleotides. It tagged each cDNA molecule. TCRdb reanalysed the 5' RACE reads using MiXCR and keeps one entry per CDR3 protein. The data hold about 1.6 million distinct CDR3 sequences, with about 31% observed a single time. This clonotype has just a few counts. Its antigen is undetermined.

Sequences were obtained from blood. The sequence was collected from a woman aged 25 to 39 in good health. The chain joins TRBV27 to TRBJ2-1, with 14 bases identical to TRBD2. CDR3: CASSQTSGRDNEQFF. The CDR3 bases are TGTGCCAGCAGCCAGACTAGCGGGAGGGACAATGAGCAGTTCTTC.